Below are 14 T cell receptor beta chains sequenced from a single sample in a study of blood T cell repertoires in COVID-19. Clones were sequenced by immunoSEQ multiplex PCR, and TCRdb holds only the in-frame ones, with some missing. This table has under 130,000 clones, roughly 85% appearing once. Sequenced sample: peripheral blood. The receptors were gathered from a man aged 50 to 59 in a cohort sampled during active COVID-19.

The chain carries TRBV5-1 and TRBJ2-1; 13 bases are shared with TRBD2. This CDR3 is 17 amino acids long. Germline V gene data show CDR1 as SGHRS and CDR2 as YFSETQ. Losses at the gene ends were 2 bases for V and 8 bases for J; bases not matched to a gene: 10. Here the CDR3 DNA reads TGCGCCAGCAGCTTCGGAACTAGCGGGGGGGCAATTTATGAGCAGTTCTTC. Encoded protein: CASSFGTSGGAIYEQFF.

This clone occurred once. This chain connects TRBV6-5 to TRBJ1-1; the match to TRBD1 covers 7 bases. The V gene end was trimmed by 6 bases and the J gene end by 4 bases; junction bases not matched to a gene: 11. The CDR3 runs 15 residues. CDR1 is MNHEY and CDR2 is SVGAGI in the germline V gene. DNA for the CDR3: TGTGCCAGCAGGTCATCCGGGACAGCTACCACTGAAGCTTTCTTT. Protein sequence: CASRSSGTATTEAFF.

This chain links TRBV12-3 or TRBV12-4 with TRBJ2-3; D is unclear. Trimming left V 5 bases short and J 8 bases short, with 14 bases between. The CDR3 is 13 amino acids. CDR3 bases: TGTGCCAGCAGTCCGATAAAGTCGGGTACGCAGTATTTT. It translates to CASSPIKSGTQYF.

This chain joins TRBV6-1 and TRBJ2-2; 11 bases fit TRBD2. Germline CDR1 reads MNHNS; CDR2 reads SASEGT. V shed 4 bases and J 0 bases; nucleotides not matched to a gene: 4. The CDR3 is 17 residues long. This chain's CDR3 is CASSAKTSGANTGELFF. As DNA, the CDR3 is TGTGCCAGCAGTGCTAAGACTAGCGGGGCGAACACCGGGGAGCTGTTTTTT.

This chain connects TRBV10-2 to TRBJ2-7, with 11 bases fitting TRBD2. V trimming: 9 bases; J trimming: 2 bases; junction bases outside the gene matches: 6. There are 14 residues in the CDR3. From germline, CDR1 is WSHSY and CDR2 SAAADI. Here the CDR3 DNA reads TGCGCCAGTCTAGCGGGGGGTGCCGCCTACGAGCAGTACGTC. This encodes CASLAGGAAYEQYV.

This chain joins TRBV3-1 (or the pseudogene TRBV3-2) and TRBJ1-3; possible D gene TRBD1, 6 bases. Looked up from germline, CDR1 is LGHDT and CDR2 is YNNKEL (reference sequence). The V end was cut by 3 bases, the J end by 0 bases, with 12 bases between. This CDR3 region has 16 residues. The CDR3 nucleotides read TGTGCCAGCAGCCACACAACAGGGAACTCTGGAAACACCATATATTTT. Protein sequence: CASSHTTGNSGNTIYF.

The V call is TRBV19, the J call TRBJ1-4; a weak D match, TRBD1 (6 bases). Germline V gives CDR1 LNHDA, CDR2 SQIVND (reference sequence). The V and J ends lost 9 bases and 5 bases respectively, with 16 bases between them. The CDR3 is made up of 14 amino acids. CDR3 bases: TGTGCCAGCTCCCTCGGGACAAGGAATGAAAAACTGTTTTTT. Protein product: CASSLGTRNEKLFF.

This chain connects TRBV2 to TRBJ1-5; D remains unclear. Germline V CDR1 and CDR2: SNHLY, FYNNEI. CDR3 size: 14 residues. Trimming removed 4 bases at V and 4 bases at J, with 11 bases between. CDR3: CASSGPPGNQPQHF. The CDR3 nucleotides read TGTGCCAGCAGTGGACCACCAGGAAATCAGCCCCAGCATTTT. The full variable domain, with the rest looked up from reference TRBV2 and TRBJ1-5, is EPEVTQTPSHQVTQMGQEVILRCVPISNHLYFYWYRQILGQKVEFLVSFYNNEISEKSEIFDDQFSVERPDGSNFTLKIRSTKLEDSAMYFCASSGPPGNQPQHFGDGTRLSIL.

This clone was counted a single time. CDR3 DNA: TGTGCTAGTGCCTTTCCGGGCTCCTACGAGCAGTACTTC. This gives the protein CASAFPGSYEQYF. The rearrangement joins TRBV12-5 to TRBJ2-7, with D uncertain. CDR1 and CDR2 (germline): LGHNT, FRNRAP. CDR3 length: 13 amino acids. Trimming took off 7 bases at V and 0 bases at J, with 10 bases between the two ends. Full variable domain (rest looked up from reference TRBV12-5 and TRBJ2-7): DARVTQTPRHKVTEMGQEVTMRCQPILGHNTVFWYRQTMMQGLELLAYFRNRAPLDDSGMPKDRFSAEMPDATLATLKIQPSEPRDSAVYFCASAFPGSYEQYFGPGTRLTVT.

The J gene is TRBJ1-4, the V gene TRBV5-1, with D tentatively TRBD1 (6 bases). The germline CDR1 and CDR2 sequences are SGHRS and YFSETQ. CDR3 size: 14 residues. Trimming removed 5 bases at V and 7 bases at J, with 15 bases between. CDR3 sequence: CASRPGHSSEKLFF. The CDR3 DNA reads TGCGCCAGCAGGCCGGGACACTCGAGTGAAAAACTGTTTTTT.

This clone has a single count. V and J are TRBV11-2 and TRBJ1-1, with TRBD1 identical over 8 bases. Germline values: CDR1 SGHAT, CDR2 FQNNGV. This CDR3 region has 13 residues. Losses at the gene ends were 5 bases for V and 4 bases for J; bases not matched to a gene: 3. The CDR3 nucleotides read TGTGCCAGCAGCCCCACAGGGGGCACTGAAGCTTTCTTT. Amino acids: CASSPTGGTEAFF.

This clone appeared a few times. CDR3 DNA sequence: TGTGCCAGCAGGCTGGGAGGCAATTCACCCCTCCACTTT. The encoded protein is CASRLGGNSPLHF. The chain carries TRBV25-1 and TRBJ1-6; D is unclear. This CDR3 has 13 amino acids. Trimming cost V 6 bases and J 7 bases, with 10 bases left between them. Germline-derived CDR1 and CDR2 are MGHDK and SYGVNS.

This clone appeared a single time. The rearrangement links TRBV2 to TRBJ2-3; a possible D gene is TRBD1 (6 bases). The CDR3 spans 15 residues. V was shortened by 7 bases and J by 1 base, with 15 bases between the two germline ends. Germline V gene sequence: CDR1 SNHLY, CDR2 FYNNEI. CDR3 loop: CASTGQGSGTDTQYF. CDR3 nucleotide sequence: TGTGCCAGCACCGGGCAGGGGTCGGGCACAGATACGCAGTATTTT.

The CDR3: CASSPGGQAQETQYF. CDR3 in DNA: TGTGCCAGCAGCCCGGGGGGGCAGGCTCAAGAGACCCAGTACTTC. V gene TRBV5-4 combines with J gene TRBJ2-5; TRBD2 matches 8 bases. The germline CDR1 and CDR2 sequences are SGHNT and YYREEE (reference sequence). There are 15 residues in the CDR3. Unmatched junction bases numbered 7, after V lost 4 bases and J lost 2 bases. Looking up the rest from reference TRBV5-4 and TRBJ2-5 gives the full variable domain: ETGVTQSPTHLIKTRGQQVTLRCSSQSGHNTVSWYQQALGQGPQFIFQYYREEENGRGNFPPRFSGLQFPNYSSELNVNALELDDSALYLCASSPGGQAQETQYFGPGTRLLVL.